These 19 T cell receptor beta chains were sequenced from one sample in a study of early T cells in non-severe SARS-CoV-2 infection. From the 5' RACE reads, TCRdb called clonotypes with MiXCR, one entry per CDR3 protein. The repertoire consists of approximately 35,000 distinct CDR3 sequences, with 5% occurring once and the leading ten covering 13% to 15%. Sequencing was done on a sample of whole blood. These receptors all stem from an adult who was a healthcare worker with PCR-confirmed SARS-CoV-2 infection or an uninfected control (not recorded which).

This chain links TRBV7-3 with TRBJ2-5; D perhaps matches TRBD1 (6 bases). Germline V gives CDR1 SGHTA, CDR2 FQGTGA. The CDR3 consists of 13 residues. Trimming left V 3 bases short and J 5 bases short, with 10 bases between. Here the CDR3 DNA reads TGTGCCAGCAGCTTGGGGGCCATGGAGACCCAGTACTTC. Protein sequence: CASSLGAMETQYF.

A remark on this clonotype: Just one base apart from a much larger clone, this may be a read error. This rearrangement joins TRBV6-5 to TRBJ1-2, with 12 bases aligning to TRBD1. The CDR3 is made up of 13 amino acids. CDR1 and CDR2 from the germline V gene are MNHEY and SVGAGI. The CDR3 sequence: CTSLPGQGAGYTF. CDR3 DNA: TGTACCAGCCTCCCGGGACAGGGGGCTGGCTACACCTTC.

The chain is built from TRBV20-1 and TRBJ2-3; 11 positions match TRBD1. Germline V lookup: CDR1 DFQATT, CDR2 SNEGSKA (reference sequence). The CDR3 consists of 16 residues. With 2 bases clipped from V and 2 bases from J, the junction kept 6 bases outside the gene matches. CDR3 loop: CSARIPDRGPTDTQYF. In nucleotides, the CDR3 is TGCAGTGCTAGAATCCCGGACAGGGGGCCCACAGATACGCAGTATTTT.

This clonotype was detected ten times or more. This chain links TRBV10-3 with TRBJ2-7; D perhaps matches TRBD2 (5 bases). Trimming removed 3 bases from V and 1 base from J, with 7 bases in between. Germline-derived CDR1 and CDR2 are ENHRY and SYGVKD. The CDR3 is made up of 13 amino acids. The DNA for the CDR3 is TGTGCCATCAGTGATCGGGGATCCTACGAGCAGTACTTC. Encoded protein: CAISDRGSYEQYF.

This clonotype has ten or more counts. The V call is TRBV9, the J call TRBJ1-6; no definite D call. Germline CDR1 reads SGDLS; CDR2 reads YYNGEE. V was cut by 0 bases and J by 5 bases, with 9 bases left in between. This CDR3 comprises 15 residues. CDR3: CASSVEGDHNSPLHF. The CDR3 coding sequence is TGTGCCAGCAGCGTAGAGGGCGACCATAATTCACCCCTCCACTTT.

This clonotype was detected a few times. This chain uses TRBV5-1 with TRBJ1-2; TRBD1 agrees at 8 bases. This CDR3 is built from 15 residues. Per the germline V gene, CDR1 is SGHRS and CDR2 is YFSETQ. Trimming at V came to 4 bases and at J to 6 bases, leaving 11 bases not matched to a gene. CDR3 sequence (DNA): TGCGCCAGCAGCCTAGACAGGGGTTTAATGGATGGCTACACCTTC. The encoded protein is CASSLDRGLMDGYTF.

This clonotype was detected many times. The V gene is TRBV10-3, the J gene TRBJ1-1; a possible D gene is TRBD1 (5 bases). Trimming took 2 bases from V and 7 from J, leaving 11 bases between them. Germline V gene sequence: CDR1 ENHRY, CDR2 SYGVKD. The CDR3 is 13 residues long. Here the CDR3 reads CAISEPQGGEAFF. CDR3 bases: TGTGCCATCAGTGAGCCCCAGGGAGGTGAAGCTTTCTTT.

The genes are TRBV12-3 or TRBV12-4 and TRBJ2-2, with D maybe TRBD2 (7 bases). Trimming stripped 6 bases from V and 5 bases from J, with 16 bases between. The CDR3 covers 15 residues. The CDR3 sequence: CASSLGGLRTGELFF. In DNA, the CDR3 is TGTGCCAGCAGCCTCGGGGGGCTTCGTACCGGGGAGCTGTTTTTT.

J is TRBJ2-7 and V is TRBV6-1, with D uncertain. This CDR3 spans 10 amino acids. V lost 6 bases and J lost 8, with 8 bases in between. Germline-derived CDR1 and CDR2 are MNHNS and SASEGT. CDR3 in DNA: TGTGCCAGCAGCGAAACTCAGCAGTACTTC. This gives the protein CASSETQQYF.

This clonotype has more than one count but fewer than ten. In DNA, the CDR3 is TGTGCCAGCAGTGAAGCATACGGACCCTACGAGCAGTACTTC. Its translation is CASSEAYGPYEQYF. The chain carries TRBV25-1 and TRBJ2-7, with unresolved D. This CDR3 spans 14 amino acids. The V end was cut by 2 bases, the J end by 2 bases, with 10 bases between. CDR1 MGHDK and CDR2 SYGVNS come from the germline V gene.

This clonotype appeared a few times. The J gene is TRBJ2-7, the V gene TRBV7-6; 9 positions match TRBD1. The trim removed 1 base at V and 0 bases at J, leaving 4 bases unmatched. The germline V gene has CDR1 SGHVS and CDR2 FNYEAQ. The CDR3 loop spans 16 amino acids. The CDR3 region is CASSLGHRGLSYEQYF. DNA for the CDR3: TGTGCCAGCAGCTTAGGGCACAGGGGGCTCTCCTACGAGCAGTACTTC.

This clonotype was recorded many times. The chain is built from TRBV27 and TRBJ2-2, with D unresolved. Germline CDR1 reads MNHEY; CDR2 reads SMNVEV (reference sequence). V was clipped by 2 bases and J by 0 bases, with 7 bases between them. The CDR3 length is 15 residues. This CDR3 reads CASSLGRTNTGELFF. CDR3 nucleotide sequence: TGTGCCAGCAGTTTAGGCAGAACGAACACCGGGGAGCTGTTTTTT.

The rearrangement joins TRBV4-2 to TRBJ2-1; 9 bases agree with TRBD2. Germline trimming cut 4 bases from V and 7 bases from J; bases unmatched to any gene: 11. CDR1 is LGHNA and CDR2 is YNFKEQ in the germline V gene. CDR3 length: 16 amino acids. The CDR3 is CASSPSGEAGGNEQFF. CDR3 DNA sequence: TGTGCCAGCAGCCCGTCTGGGGAAGCGGGGGGAAATGAGCAGTTCTTC.

This clonotype was counted many times. The rearrangement joins TRBV12-3 or TRBV12-4 to TRBJ2-7; 10 nucleotides agree with TRBD1. The V gene end was trimmed by 8 bases and the J gene end by 6 bases; junction bases not matched to a gene: 7. The CDR3 totals 13 residues. The CDR3 nucleotides are TGTGCCAGCGGTAGGGACAGGGGTTCCGAGCAGTACTTC. Translating gives CASGRDRGSEQYF.

This clonotype was seen repeatedly, ten times or more. This chain joins TRBV28 and TRBJ1-5; D remains ambiguous. V was trimmed by 3 bases and J by 0 bases, leaving 12 bases between them. CDR3 length: 16 residues. CDR1 MDHEN and CDR2 SYDVKM come from the germline V gene. The CDR3 region has the DNA TGTGCCAGCAGTTTCGGTTGGGGATATAGCAATCAGCCCCAGCATTTT. Its protein product is CASSFGWGYSNQPQHF.

This clonotype has a count of ten or more. V is TRBV12-3 or TRBV12-4 and J is TRBJ1-5; a possible D gene is TRBD1 (5 bases). The V gene lost 5 bases and the J gene lost 7 bases, with 9 bases spanning the gap. This CDR3 is built from 12 residues. DNA for the CDR3: TGTGCCAGCAGTCAGTACAGGCAGCCCCAGCATTTT. This sequence encodes CASSQYRQPQHF.

Worth noting for this clonotype: A read error may be the cause here, since a much bigger clone is one base away. The chain links TRBV30 to TRBJ2-1; D is ambiguous. Trimming cost V 5 bases and J 6 bases, with 11 bases left between them. This CDR3 is 12 amino acids long. The germline CDR1 and CDR2 sequences are GTSNPN and SVGIG (reference sequence). The CDR3 DNA reads as TGTGCCTGGCGGCGTGCATCCAATGAGCAGTTCTTC. Protein product: CAWRRASNEQFF.

Many counts were recorded for this clonotype. The CDR3 sequence is CASTDDLTLEAFF. The CDR3 bases are TGTGCCAGCACCGACGACTTAACTCTGGAAGCTTTCTTT. The chain carries TRBV6-2 or TRBV6-3 and TRBJ1-1; D is undetermined. CDR1 MNHEY and CDR2 SVGEGT come from the germline V gene. This CDR3 is 13 amino acids long. Trimming shortened V by 7 bases and J by 8 bases, and 17 bases separated the two germline ends.

This clonotype was counted ten times or more. The chain combines TRBV6-5 with TRBJ2-5; TRBD1 matches 8 bases. The CDR3 is made up of 13 amino acids. The germline V gene encodes CDR1 MNHEY and CDR2 SVGAGI. Losses at the gene ends were 6 bases for V and 2 bases for J; bases not matched to a gene: 2. CDR3 coding DNA: TGTGCCAGCAGCCGGGACAGGCAAGAGACCCAGTACTTC. Translating gives CASSRDRQETQYF.